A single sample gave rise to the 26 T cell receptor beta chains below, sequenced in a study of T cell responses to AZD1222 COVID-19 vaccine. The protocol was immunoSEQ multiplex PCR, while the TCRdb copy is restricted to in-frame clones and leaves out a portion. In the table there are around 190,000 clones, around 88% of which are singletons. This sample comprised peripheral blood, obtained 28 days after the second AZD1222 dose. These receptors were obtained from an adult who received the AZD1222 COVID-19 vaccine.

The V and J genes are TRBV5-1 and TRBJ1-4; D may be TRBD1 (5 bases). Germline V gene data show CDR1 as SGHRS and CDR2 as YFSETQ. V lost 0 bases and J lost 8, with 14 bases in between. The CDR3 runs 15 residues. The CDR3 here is CASSLAGGFDEKLFF. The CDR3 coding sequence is TGCGCCAGCAGCTTGGCTGGGGGATTTGACGAAAAACTGTTTTTT.

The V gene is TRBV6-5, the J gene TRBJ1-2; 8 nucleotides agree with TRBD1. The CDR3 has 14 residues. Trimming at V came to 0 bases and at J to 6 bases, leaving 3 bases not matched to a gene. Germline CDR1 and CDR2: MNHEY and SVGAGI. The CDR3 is CASSYSTGVDGYTF. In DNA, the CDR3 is TGTGCCAGCAGTTACTCGACAGGGGTCGATGGCTACACCTTC.

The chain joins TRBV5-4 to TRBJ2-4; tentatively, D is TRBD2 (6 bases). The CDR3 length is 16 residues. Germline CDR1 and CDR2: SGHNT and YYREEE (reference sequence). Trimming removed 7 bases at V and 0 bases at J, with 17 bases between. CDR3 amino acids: CASSHGTLLAKNIQYF. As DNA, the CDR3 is TGTGCCAGCTCGCACGGGACTCTGTTAGCCAAAAACATTCAGTACTTC.

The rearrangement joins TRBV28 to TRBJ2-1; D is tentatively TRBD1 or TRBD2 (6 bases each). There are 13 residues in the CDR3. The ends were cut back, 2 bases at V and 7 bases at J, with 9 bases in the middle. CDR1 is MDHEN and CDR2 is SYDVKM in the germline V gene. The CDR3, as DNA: TGTGCCAGCAGTTTACCGGGGGCGAATGAGCAGTTCTTC. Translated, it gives CASSLPGANEQFF.

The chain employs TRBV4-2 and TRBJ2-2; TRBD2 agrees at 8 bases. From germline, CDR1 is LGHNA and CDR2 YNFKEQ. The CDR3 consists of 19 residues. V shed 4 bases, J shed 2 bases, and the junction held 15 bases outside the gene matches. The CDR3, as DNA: TGTGCCAGCAGCCCGCCCCCATTGGCGGGGGGTTTTAACACCGGGGAGCTGTTTTTT. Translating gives CASSPPPLAGGFNTGELFF.

The CDR3 region is CSASVNRGRREQYF. The DNA of the CDR3 is TGCAGTGCTAGTGTGAACAGGGGGAGGCGGGAGCAGTACTTC. This chain connects TRBV20-1 to TRBJ2-7; TRBD1 agrees at 8 bases. With V trimmed by 3 bases and J by 7 bases, 11 bases remained unmatched. The CDR3 sequence is 14 residues long. The germline gives CDR1 DFQATT, CDR2 SNEGSKA (reference sequence).

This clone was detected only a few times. DNA of the CDR3: TGTGCCTGGACTCTTCCCCGGGACTCTGGAAACACCATATATTTT. Encoded protein: CAWTLPRDSGNTIYF. The chain couples TRBV30 to TRBJ1-3; the D is unclear. Trimming left V 4 bases short and J 0 bases short, with 13 bases between. This CDR3 has 15 residues. The germline CDR1 and CDR2 sequences are GTSNPN and SVGIG (reference sequence).

In nucleotides, the CDR3 is TGTGCCAGCAGCGCCGATTCGAGTATGGCGGGGGGGTTAGCCAAAAACATTCAGTACTTC. Its protein product is CASSADSSMAGGLAKNIQYF. The rearrangement links TRBV9 to TRBJ2-4, with 9 bases that match TRBD2. The CDR3 is 20 amino acids. Germline-derived CDR1 and CDR2 are SGDLS and YYNGEE. The V gene end was trimmed by 3 bases and the J gene end by 0 bases; junction bases not matched to a gene: 16.

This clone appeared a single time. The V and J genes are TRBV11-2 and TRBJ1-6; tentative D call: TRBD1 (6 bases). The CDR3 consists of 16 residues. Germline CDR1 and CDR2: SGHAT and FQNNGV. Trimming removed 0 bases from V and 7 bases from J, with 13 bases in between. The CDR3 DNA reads TGTGCCAGCAGCTTAGACCTGGGGGGCGGGAATTCACCCCTCCACTTT. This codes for CASSLDLGGGNSPLHF.

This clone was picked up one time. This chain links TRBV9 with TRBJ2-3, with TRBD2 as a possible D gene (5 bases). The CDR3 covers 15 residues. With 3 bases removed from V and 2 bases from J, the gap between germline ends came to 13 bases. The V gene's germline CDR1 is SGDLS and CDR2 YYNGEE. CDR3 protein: CASSALGLNTDTQYF. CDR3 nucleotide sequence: TGTGCCAGCAGCGCCCTAGGACTCAACACAGATACGCAGTATTTT. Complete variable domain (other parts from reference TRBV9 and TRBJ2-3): DSGVTQTPKHLITATGQRVTLRCSPRSGDLSVYWYQQSLDQGLQFLIQYYNGEERAKGNILERFSAQQFPDLHSELNLSSLELGDSALYFCASSALGLNTDTQYFGPGTRLTVL.

This CDR3 reads CASRLQGNTEAFF. Here the CDR3 DNA reads TGCGCCAGCAGGTTACAGGGGAACACTGAAGCTTTCTTT. V usage is TRBV5-1 and J usage is TRBJ1-1, with a weak D call TRBD1 (6 bases). The CDR3 extends over 13 amino acids. Germline V gene data show CDR1 as SGHRS and CDR2 as YFSETQ. V lost 5 bases, J lost 1 base, and 9 bases lay in between.

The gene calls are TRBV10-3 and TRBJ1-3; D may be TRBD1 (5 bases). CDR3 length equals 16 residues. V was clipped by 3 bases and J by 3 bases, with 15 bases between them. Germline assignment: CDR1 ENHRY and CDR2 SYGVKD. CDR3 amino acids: CAISDGGGLIGNTIYF. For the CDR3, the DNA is TGTGCCATCAGTGATGGCGGGGGGTTGATTGGAAACACCATATATTTT.

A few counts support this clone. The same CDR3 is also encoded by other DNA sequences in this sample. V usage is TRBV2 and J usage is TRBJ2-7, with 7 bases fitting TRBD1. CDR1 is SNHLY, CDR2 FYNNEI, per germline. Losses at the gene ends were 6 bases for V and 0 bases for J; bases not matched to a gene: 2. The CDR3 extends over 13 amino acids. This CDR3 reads CASSWDSSYEQYF. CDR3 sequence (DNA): TGTGCCAGCAGCTGGGACAGCTCCTACGAGCAGTACTTC.

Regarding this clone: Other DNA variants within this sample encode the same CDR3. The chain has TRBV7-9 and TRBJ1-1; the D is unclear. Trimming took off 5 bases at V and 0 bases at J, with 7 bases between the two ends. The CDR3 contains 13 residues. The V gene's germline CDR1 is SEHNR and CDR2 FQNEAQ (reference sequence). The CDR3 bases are TGTGCCAGCAGCCTTGCACTGAACACTGAAGCTTTCTTT. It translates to CASSLALNTEAFF.

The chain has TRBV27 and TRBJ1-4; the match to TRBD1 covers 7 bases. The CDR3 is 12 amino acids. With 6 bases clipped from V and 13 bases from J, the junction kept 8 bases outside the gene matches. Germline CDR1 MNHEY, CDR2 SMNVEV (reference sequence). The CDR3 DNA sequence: TGTGCCAGCAGCCTAGACAGGGTGGCACTGTTTTTT. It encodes CASSLDRVALFF.

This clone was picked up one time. In DNA form, the CDR3 reads TGTGCCAGCAGCACCCAGGGGGCCGATACGCAGTATTTT. The encoded protein is CASSTQGADTQYF. The chain employs TRBV7-3 and TRBJ2-3, with 8 nucleotides matching TRBD1. The germline CDR1 and CDR2 sequences are SGHTA and FQGTGA. The J segment lost 6 bases and the V segment lost 5 bases, leaving 4 bases of the junction unmatched. The CDR3 length is 13 residues.

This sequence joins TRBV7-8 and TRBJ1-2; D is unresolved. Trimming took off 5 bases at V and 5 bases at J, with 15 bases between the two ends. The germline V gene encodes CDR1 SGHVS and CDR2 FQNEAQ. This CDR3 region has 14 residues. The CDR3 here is CASSASLAGYGYTF. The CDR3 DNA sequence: TGTGCCAGCAGCGCCTCACTCGCGGGTTATGGCTACACCTTC.

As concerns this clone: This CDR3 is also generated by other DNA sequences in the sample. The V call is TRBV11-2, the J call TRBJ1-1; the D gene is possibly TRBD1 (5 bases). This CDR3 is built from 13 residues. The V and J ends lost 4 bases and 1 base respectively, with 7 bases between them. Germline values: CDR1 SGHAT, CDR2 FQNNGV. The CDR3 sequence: CASSSQGNTEAFF. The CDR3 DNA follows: TGTGCCAGCAGCTCTCAGGGGAACACTGAAGCTTTCTTT.

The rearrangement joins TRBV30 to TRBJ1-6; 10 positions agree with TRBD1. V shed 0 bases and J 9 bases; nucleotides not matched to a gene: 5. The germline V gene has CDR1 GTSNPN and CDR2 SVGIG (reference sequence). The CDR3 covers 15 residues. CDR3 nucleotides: TGTGCCTGGAGTGTAAAGGACAGGGGGGTTTCACCCCTCCACTTT. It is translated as CAWSVKDRGVSPLHF.

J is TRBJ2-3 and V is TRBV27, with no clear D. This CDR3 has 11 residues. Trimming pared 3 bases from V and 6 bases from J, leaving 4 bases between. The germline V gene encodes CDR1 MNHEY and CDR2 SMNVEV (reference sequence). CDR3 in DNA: TGTGCCAGCAGTTTGAGGGATACGCAGTATTTT. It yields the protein CASSLRDTQYF.

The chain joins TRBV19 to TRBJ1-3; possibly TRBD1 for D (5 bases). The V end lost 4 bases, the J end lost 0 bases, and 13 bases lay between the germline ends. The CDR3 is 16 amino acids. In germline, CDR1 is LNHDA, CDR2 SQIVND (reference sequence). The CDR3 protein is CASSRRGRSSGNTIYF. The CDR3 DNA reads TGTGCCAGTAGTAGGCGGGGCAGGAGCTCTGGAAACACCATATATTTT.

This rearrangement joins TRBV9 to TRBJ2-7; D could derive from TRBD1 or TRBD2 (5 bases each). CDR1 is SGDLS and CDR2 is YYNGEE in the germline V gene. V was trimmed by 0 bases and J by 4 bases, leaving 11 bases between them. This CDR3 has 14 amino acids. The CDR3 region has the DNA TGTGCCAGCAGCGTAGGAGGGGTTGGGTACGAGCAGTACTTC. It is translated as CASSVGGVGYEQYF.

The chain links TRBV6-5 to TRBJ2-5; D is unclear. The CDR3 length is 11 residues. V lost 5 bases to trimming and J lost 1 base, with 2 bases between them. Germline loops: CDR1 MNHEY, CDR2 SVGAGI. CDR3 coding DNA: TGTGCCAGCAGTATCCAAGAGACCCAGTACTTC. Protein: CASSIQETQYF.

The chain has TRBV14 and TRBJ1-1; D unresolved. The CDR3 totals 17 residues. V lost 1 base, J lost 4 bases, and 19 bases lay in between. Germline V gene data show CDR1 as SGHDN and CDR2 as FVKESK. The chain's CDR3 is CASSQVRLGRVGTEAFF. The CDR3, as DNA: TGTGCCAGCAGCCAAGTCAGGCTAGGGAGGGTCGGCACTGAAGCTTTCTTT.

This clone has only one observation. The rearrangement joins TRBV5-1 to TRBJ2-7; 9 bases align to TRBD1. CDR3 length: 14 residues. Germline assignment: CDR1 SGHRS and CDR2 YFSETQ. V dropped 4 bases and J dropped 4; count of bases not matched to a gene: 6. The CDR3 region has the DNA TGCGCCAGCAGCCTACCGACAGGGGGATACGAGCAGTACTTC. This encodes CASSLPTGGYEQYF.

CDR3 DNA sequence: TGTGCCAGCAGTTACTCCCCGGTCCAAGAGACCCAGTACTTC. It specifies CASSYSPVQETQYF. The V call is TRBV6-5, the J call TRBJ2-5; D uncertain. V lost 0 bases and J 1 base, leaving 6 bases between the germline ends. Germline CDR1 is MNHEY and CDR2 is SVGAGI. The CDR3 extends over 14 amino acids.